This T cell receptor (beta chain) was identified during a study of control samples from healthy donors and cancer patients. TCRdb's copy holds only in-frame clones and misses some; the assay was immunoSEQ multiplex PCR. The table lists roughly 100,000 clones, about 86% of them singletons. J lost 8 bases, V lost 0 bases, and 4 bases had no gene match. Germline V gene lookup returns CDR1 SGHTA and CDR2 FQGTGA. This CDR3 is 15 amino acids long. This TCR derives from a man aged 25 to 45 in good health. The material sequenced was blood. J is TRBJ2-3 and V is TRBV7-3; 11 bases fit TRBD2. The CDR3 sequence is CASSLTGTSGGTQYF. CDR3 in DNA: TGTGCCAGCAGCTTAACAGGGACTAGCGGTGGTACGCAGTATTTT. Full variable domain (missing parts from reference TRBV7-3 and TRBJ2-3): GAGVSQTPSNKVTEKGKYVELRCDPISGHTALYWYRQSLGQGPEFLIYFQGTGAADDSGLPNDRFFAVRPEGSVSTLKIQRTERGDSAVYLCASSLTGTSGGTQYFGPGTRLTVL.